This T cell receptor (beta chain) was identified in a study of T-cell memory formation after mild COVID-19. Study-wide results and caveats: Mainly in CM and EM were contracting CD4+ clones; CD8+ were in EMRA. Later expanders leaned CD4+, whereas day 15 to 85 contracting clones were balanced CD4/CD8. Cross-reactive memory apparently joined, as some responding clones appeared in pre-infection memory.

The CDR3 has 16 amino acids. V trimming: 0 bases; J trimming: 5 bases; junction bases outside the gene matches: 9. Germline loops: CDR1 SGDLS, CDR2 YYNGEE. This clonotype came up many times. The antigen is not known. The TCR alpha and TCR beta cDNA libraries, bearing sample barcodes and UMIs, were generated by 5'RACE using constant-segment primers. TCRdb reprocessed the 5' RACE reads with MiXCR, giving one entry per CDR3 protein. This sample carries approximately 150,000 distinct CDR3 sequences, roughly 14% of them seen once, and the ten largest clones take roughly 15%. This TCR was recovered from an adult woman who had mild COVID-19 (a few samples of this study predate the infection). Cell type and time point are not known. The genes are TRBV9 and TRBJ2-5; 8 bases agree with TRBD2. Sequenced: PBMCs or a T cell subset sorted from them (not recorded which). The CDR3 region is CASSVDGRGGLETQYF. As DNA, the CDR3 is TGTGCCAGCAGCGTAGATGGTCGGGGGGGCCTTGAGACCCAGTACTTC.